Reported below is one TCR beta chain. The CDR3 runs 16 residues. Trimming cost V 1 base and J 4 bases, with 14 bases left between them. Germline assignment: CDR1 LNHDA and CDR2 SQIVND (reference sequence). This sample is drawn from a study of blood T cell repertoires in COVID-19. Study background: Researchers got acute and convalescent COVID-19 samples from the United States, Italy and Spain. From T cells, B-cell-depleted T cells, or PBMCs came the material, which was cDNA or gDNA.

Original analysis: Amplified reference gene primers provided the basis for estimating nucleated cell counts. Sequencing used immunoSEQ multiplex PCR; TCRdb keeps in-frame clones, though not all of them. The V and J calls and the clone size are those of that table, but D and trimming were determined from the DNA. The repertoire holds approximately 120,000 clones, about 83% seen once, with around 5% in the top ten. Sequences were obtained from peripheral blood. This sequence joins TRBV19 and TRBJ1-5; D not resolved. This clonotype originated in a human donor in a cohort sampled during active COVID-19. CDR3 sequence reads: CASSIVGGNWNQPQHF. The CDR3 DNA is TGTGCCAGTAGTATAGTTGGCGGGAACTGGAATCAGCCCCAGCATTTT.